One T cell receptor (beta chain) is described in this entry. Its antigen is not identified. This record belongs to a study of T cell responses to AZD1222 COVID-19 vaccine. Sequencing was performed with immunoSEQ multiplex PCR; in TCRdb, only in-frame clones are kept and a portion is missing. The sample shows 250,000 to 300,000 clones, 90% to 95% of them seen only once. Germline lookup yields CDR1 KGHSH and CDR2 LQKENI. V lost 3 bases to trimming and J lost 5 bases, with 8 bases between them. CDR3 length: 13 residues. Study-level points and caveats: It was only after the peak T cell response that any repertoires were sampled. Dominant at 160-218 and 743-854, vaccine-associated CD4 TCRs also spanned spike.

The chain employs TRBV18 and TRBJ1-5; D remains ambiguous. The input for sequencing was peripheral blood, taken 28 days after the second AZD1222 dose. This sequence originates from an adult who received the AZD1222 COVID-19 vaccine. CDR3 DNA: TGTGCCAGCTCACCCCAGGCGGATCAGCCCCAGCATTTT. It is translated as CASSPQADQPQHF.